Below, 17 T cell receptor beta chains from the same sample are listed, as sequenced in a study of blood T cell repertoires in COVID-19. Profiled with immunoSEQ multiplex PCR; TCRdb holds only in-frame clones, not every one. The sample lists 150,000 to 200,000 clones, 75% to 90% seen once, with around 2% in the top ten. Specimen: PBMCs or T cells enriched from blood (not recorded which). Every receptor here comes from a woman in her thirties or forties with acute COVID-19.

The CDR3 DNA is TGTGCCTGGAGTGTAACGGGAGGCTTTCGGGAGCAGTACTTC. Its protein is CAWSVTGGFREQYF. The rearrangement joins TRBV30 to TRBJ2-7, with 7 bases aligning to TRBD2. The CDR3 totals 14 residues. The germline V gene encodes CDR1 GTSNPN and CDR2 SVGIG (reference sequence). The V and J ends lost 0 bases and 7 bases, in that order; junction bases with no gene match: 9.

The chain uses TRBV29-1 and TRBJ1-2; possibly TRBD1 for D (5 bases). Trimming stripped 6 bases from V and 2 bases from J, with 13 bases between. CDR1 and CDR2 (germline): SQVTM, ANQGSEA. CDR3 length: 13 amino acids. The CDR3, as DNA: TGCAGCGTGACGGCAGGGATGAACTATGGCTACACCTTC. This codes for CSVTAGMNYGYTF.

This clone was found once. The chain employs TRBV6-1 and TRBJ2-3; 11 bases align to TRBD2. V gave up 4 bases and J gave up 2 bases; unmatched junction bases: 5. There are 16 residues in the CDR3. Germline values: CDR1 MNHNS, CDR2 SASEGT. CDR3 amino acids: CASSVQTSGNTDTQYF. The DNA for the CDR3 is TGTGCCAGCAGTGTACAGACTAGCGGGAACACAGATACGCAGTATTTT.

This rearrangement joins TRBV6-2 or TRBV6-3 to TRBJ2-6; 10 nucleotides match TRBD1. The CDR3 totals 17 residues. Germline V gives CDR1 MNHEY, CDR2 SVGEGT. Unmatched junction bases numbered 7, after V lost 6 bases and J lost 2 bases. The CDR3 sequence: CASSRPGTGAGANVLTF. Written as DNA, the CDR3 is TGTGCCAGCAGCCGTCCCGGGACAGGGGCTGGGGCCAACGTCCTGACTTTC.

This clone came up a few times. The chain has TRBV7-2 and TRBJ1-5; D call uncertain. Trimming cost V 3 bases and J 3 bases, with 12 bases left between them. Per the germline V gene, CDR1 is SGHTA and CDR2 is FQGNSA. This CDR3 spans 15 amino acids. The CDR3 sequence is CASSFGGRHNQPQHF. The CDR3, as DNA: TGTGCCAGCAGCTTCGGAGGACGGCACAATCAGCCCCAGCATTTT.

The chain is built from TRBV7-9 and TRBJ1-1, with a tentative D call TRBD1 (6 bases). Trimming removed 1 base at V and 5 bases at J, with 17 bases between. Germline V gives CDR1 SEHNR, CDR2 FQNEAQ (reference sequence). This CDR3 comprises 16 residues. The CDR3 region is CASSLDPRGPRTEAFF. CDR3 nucleotides: TGTGCCAGCAGCTTAGATCCCAGGGGCCCAAGGACTGAAGCTTTCTTT.

V gene TRBV28 combines with J gene TRBJ1-4, with a tentative D call TRBD1 (5 bases). The CDR3 length is 15 residues. Germline V gene sequence: CDR1 MDHEN, CDR2 SYDVKM. Trimming pared 7 bases from V and 4 bases from J, leaving 16 bases between. In nucleotides, the CDR3 is TGTGCCAGCATGAGGTCGGGGGGGGGTAATGAAAAACTGTTTTTT. Translated: CASMRSGGGNEKLFF.

The DNA of the CDR3 is TGTGCCAGCAGCCATGGGACAGGGTTCTCCTTCGATAATGAAAAACTGTTTTTT. It codes for CASSHGTGFSFDNEKLFF. The chain employs TRBV7-9 and TRBJ1-4, with TRBD1 matching over 9 bases. Germline lookup yields CDR1 SEHNR and CDR2 FQNEAQ (reference sequence). V shed 5 bases, J shed 4 bases, and the junction held 14 bases outside the gene matches. This CDR3 has 18 residues.

This sequence joins TRBV29-1 and TRBJ1-1; 7 nucleotides line up with TRBD1. CDR3 length: 17 amino acids. J lost 4 bases, V lost 1 base, and 15 bases had no gene match. CDR1 and CDR2 from the germline V gene are SQVTM and ANQGSEA. The CDR3: CSVEGYRDRRASTEAFF. In DNA form, the CDR3 reads TGCAGCGTTGAAGGTTACCGGGACAGACGGGCATCCACTGAAGCTTTCTTT.

The chain is built from TRBV24-1 and TRBJ1-5; TRBD1 agrees at 9 bases. Germline V gene sequence: CDR1 KGHDR, CDR2 SFDVKD. The CDR3 sequence is 17 residues long. The ends lost 7 bases at V and 5 bases at J; junction bases unmatched: 14. Written as DNA, the CDR3 is TGTGCCACCAGCACCGGGACAGGGTCGCCCTTAGATCAGCCCCAGCATTTT. Its translation: CATSTGTGSPLDQPQHF.

This clone was recorded once. The chain links TRBV5-6 to TRBJ1-1, with D possibly TRBD1 on 5 matching bases. Germline CDR1 SGHDT, CDR2 YYEEEE. Trimming cost V 5 bases and J 1 base, with 12 bases left between them. The CDR3 runs 14 residues. The CDR3 protein is CASSRGAWNTEAFF. The CDR3 coding sequence is TGTGCCAGCAGTAGGGGCGCCTGGAACACTGAAGCTTTCTTT.

This chain uses TRBV5-1 with TRBJ2-2; tentative D call: TRBD2 (6 bases). V was trimmed by 1 base and J by 2 bases, leaving 15 bases between them. Germline CDR1 is SGHRS and CDR2 is YFSETQ. The CDR3 spans 17 residues. CDR3 nucleotides: TGCGCCAGCAGCTTGTCGGCGAGTAGCGGCAACACCGGGGAGCTGTTTTTT. Translation gives CASSLSASSGNTGELFF. Full variable domain (missing parts from reference TRBV5-1 and TRBJ2-2): KAGVTQTPRYLIKTRGQQVTLSCSPISGHRSVSWYQQTPGQGLQFLFEYFSETQRNKGNFPGRFSGRQFSNSRSEMNVSTLELGDSALYLCASSLSASSGNTGELFFGEGSRLTVL.

This chain links TRBV3-1 (or the pseudogene TRBV3-2) with TRBJ2-7; 15 bases are a match to TRBD2. This CDR3 is built from 13 residues. The V gene end was trimmed by 8 bases and the J gene end by 5 bases; junction bases not matched to a gene: 1. Germline CDR1 LGHDT, CDR2 YNNKEL (reference sequence). The CDR3 loop is CASGLAGGHEQYF. As DNA, the CDR3 is TGTGCCAGCGGACTAGCGGGAGGGCACGAGCAGTACTTC.

V gene TRBV7-8 combines with J gene TRBJ1-1; D is undetermined. Trimming took off 7 bases at V and 8 bases at J, with 20 bases between the two ends. CDR3 length: 14 amino acids. Germline V gene lookup returns CDR1 SGHVS and CDR2 FQNEAQ. CDR3 coding DNA: TGTGCCAGCACTCTCCGAAGCCTCGAAACGGAAGCTTTCTTT. It codes for CASTLRSLETEAFF.

The rearrangement links TRBV28 to TRBJ1-5, with a possible D match to TRBD1 (6 bases). In germline, CDR1 is MDHEN, CDR2 SYDVKM. Between the trimmed V and J ends, which lost 5 bases and 0 bases, there was a span of 11 bases. The CDR3 covers 15 residues. The CDR3: CASSPQGYSNQPQHF. CDR3 in DNA: TGTGCCAGCAGTCCACAGGGATATAGCAATCAGCCCCAGCATTTT. The variable domain in full, completed from reference TRBV28 and TRBJ1-5, reads DVKVTQSSRYLVKRTGEKVFLECVQDMDHENMFWYRQDPGLGLRLIYFSYDVKMKEKGDIPEGYSVSREKKERFSLILESASTNQTSMYLCASSPQGYSNQPQHFGDGTRLSIL.

This clone has only one observation. V usage is TRBV28 and J usage is TRBJ2-5, with 9 bases matching TRBD1. CDR3 length: 14 residues. V lost 2 bases to trimming and J lost 5 bases; unmatched junction nucleotides: 3. From germline, CDR1 is MDHEN and CDR2 SYDVKM. Here the CDR3 DNA reads TGTGCCAGCAGTTTAGTAGGACAGGGGGAGACCCAGTACTTC. Protein sequence: CASSLVGQGETQYF. Full variable domain (rest looked up from reference TRBV28 and TRBJ2-5): DVKVTQSSRYLVKRTGEKVFLECVQDMDHENMFWYRQDPGLGLRLIYFSYDVKMKEKGDIPEGYSVSREKKERFSLILESASTNQTSMYLCASSLVGQGETQYFGPGTRLLVL.

V and J are TRBV2 and TRBJ1-2; 8 nucleotides align to TRBD1. Trimming removed 8 bases from V and 0 bases from J; junction bases left unmatched: 5. Per the germline V gene, CDR1 is SNHLY and CDR2 is FYNNEI. The CDR3 is made up of 14 amino acids. Written as DNA, the CDR3 is TGTGCCAGCGCCCAGGACAGGGCTAACTATGGCTACACCTTC. Its protein is CASAQDRANYGYTF.